The 3 T cell receptor beta chains in this list originate from one sample, sequenced in a study of OX40 agonist ivuxolimab in advanced cancers. Clones were sequenced by immunoSEQ multiplex PCR, and TCRdb holds only the in-frame ones, with some missing. The sample holds 35,000 to 45,000 clones, 80% to 90% seen once. The sequencing used CD4+ or CD8+ T cells sorted from blood, collected in a trial of the OX40 agonist ivuxolimab. These receptors originate from an adult with an advanced solid tumor such as melanoma, head and neck, liver or kidney cancer.

This chain links TRBV6-4 with TRBJ2-1; D is possibly TRBD2 (5 bases). This CDR3 spans 15 amino acids. In germline, CDR1 is MRHNA, CDR2 SNTAGT. V gave up 3 bases and J gave up 8 bases, with 17 bases separating them. The CDR3 bases are TGTGCCAGCAGTGATGGAACCGAGGGCACCCATGAGCAGTTCTTC. Its translation: CASSDGTEGTHEQFF.

The chain links TRBV2 to TRBJ1-1, with D perhaps TRBD1 (5 bases). Germline loops: CDR1 SNHLY, CDR2 FYNNEI. The CDR3 is 11 amino acids. Trimming removed 4 bases at V and 10 bases at J, with 10 bases between. The CDR3 region is CASSGGVGAFF. CDR3 nucleotides: TGTGCCAGCAGTGGGGGCGTGGGAGCTTTCTTT.

The chain is built from TRBV9 and TRBJ1-1; D gene ambiguous. Trimming cost V 2 bases and J 4 bases, with 6 bases left between them. The CDR3 totals 12 residues. The germline V gene encodes CDR1 SGDLS and CDR2 YYNGEE. Here the CDR3 DNA reads TGTGCCAGCAGCGTTGGAACCACTGAAGCTTTCTTT. This gives the protein CASSVGTTEAFF.